This T cell receptor beta chain originates from a study of blood T cell repertoires in COVID-19. The CDR3 is 15 residues long. Germline V gives CDR1 SGHRS, CDR2 YFSETQ. J was trimmed by 8 bases and V by 0 bases; bases with no gene match: 7. Libraries were prepared by immunoSEQ multiplex PCR; TCRdb keeps only in-frame clonotypes and omits some of them. Of approximately 250,000 clones listed, roughly 88% are singletons. The sequenced material came from peripheral blood. The chain carries TRBV5-1 and TRBJ2-1, with 8 bases aligning to TRBD2. This clonotype was obtained from a woman older than 75 with COVID-19, enrolled during active disease. CDR3 protein: CASSLDGGGWDEQFF. CDR3 in DNA: TGCGCCAGCAGCTTGGATGGCGGGGGGTGGGATGAGCAGTTCTTC.